The rows below give T cell receptor beta chains drawn from one sample of a study of blood T cell repertoires in COVID-19. Some clones are missing from TCRdb's copy, which holds only in-frame ones; the method was immunoSEQ multiplex PCR. Among 160,000 or so clones listed, approximately 80% were seen once. The material sequenced was PBMCs or T cells enriched from blood (not recorded which). The receptors come from a woman in her sixties or seventies who had recovered from COVID-19. Both conserved end residues are part of each CDR3. A D gene is named only where the DNA matches it firmly. Clone sizes are given selectively: once, few, many, or a class where the clone is expanded.

-,TRBJ1-3,TRBV30,-,TGTGCCTGGAACCCGGACAGTCTTGGAAACACCATATATTTT,CAWNPDSLGNTIYF
-,TRBJ1-2,TRBV13,-,TGTGCCAGCAGCTTAGGCCGACAGGCCATGTTC,CASSLGRQAMF
TRBD2,TRBJ2-5,TRBV20-1,-,TGCAGTGCTAGTGGGGGGGGACTAGCGGGGCAAGAGACCCAGTACTTC,CSASGGGLAGQETQYF
TRBD1,TRBJ1-3,TRBV15,-,TGTGCCACCAGCAAGGACAGGGGCCTCGGAAACACCATATATTTT,CATSKDRGLGNTIYF
-,TRBJ2-5,TRBV9,-,TGTGCCAGCAGCCCGATGACAGGTTTTTACGAGAGTACCCAGTACTTC,CASSPMTGFYESTQYF
-,TRBJ2-7,TRBV5-4,-,TGTGCCAGCAGCTTGGTCGGCAGGGCAGGCTCCTACGAGCAGTACTTC,CASSLVGRAGSYEQYF
-,TRBJ2-5,TRBV6-5,-,TGTGCCGCGGGAAGGGATCAAGAGACCCAGTACTTC,CAAGRDQETQYF
-,TRBJ1-2,TRBV3-1/TRBV3-2,-,TGTGCCAGCAGCCAAGACAGGGGATTCTATGGCTACACCTTC,CASSQDRGFYGYTF
TRBD1,TRBJ2-7,TRBV4-1,-,TGCGCCAGCAGCCAAGACGGCAGACCGGACAGGGGGCACGACGAGCAGTACTTC,CASSQDGRPDRGHDEQYF
-,TRBJ2-7,TRBV12-3/TRBV12-4,-,TGTGCCAGCAGTTCCAACTCCTACGAGCAGTACTTC,CASSSNSYEQYF
TRBD2,TRBJ2-7,TRBV7-2,-,TGTGCCAGCAGCTTAGAAGCGGGGGTCTTCGGGCAGTACTTC,CASSLEAGVFGQYF
TRBD1,TRBJ1-2,TRBV19,-,TGTGCCAGTAGCTTTACCGGACAGGTAACTGGCTATGGCTACACCTTC,CASSFTGQVTGYGYTF
-,TRBJ1-5,TRBV30,-,TGTGCCTGGAGTGTCCGTCGCGGCGGGCTGTACAATCAGCCCCAGCATTTT,CAWSVRRGGLYNQPQHF
-,TRBJ2-3,TRBV11-1,-,TGTGCCAGCAGCTCCGGCACGCGACTAGAATCCGATACGCAGTATTTT,CASSSGTRLESDTQYF
-,TRBJ1-2,TRBV29-1,once,TGCAGCGTTGATTCACCGGTGCGGTCGATATCGGATGGCTACACCTTC,CSVDSPVRSISDGYTF
-,TRBJ2-2,TRBV5-1,-,TGCGCCAGCAGCCCCAGACAGAACACCGGGGAGCTGTTTTTT,CASSPRQNTGELFF
TRBD2,TRBJ2-3,TRBV3-1/TRBV3-2,-,TGTGCCAGCAGCCAAACTAGCGCAGATACGCAGTATTTT,CASSQTSADTQYF
TRBD2,TRBJ2-4,TRBV10-1,-,TGCGCCAGCAGTGAAGCGGGGGCCAAAAACATTCAGTACTTC,CASSEAGAKNIQYF
TRBD2,TRBJ2-7,TRBV7-8,-,TGTGCCAGCAGCTTAGGTACGGCTAGCGGCTCCTACGAGCAGTACTTC,CASSLGTASGSYEQYF
TRBD1,TRBJ1-6,TRBV6-5,-,TGTGCCAGTCGGACAGGGTCCAATTCACCCCTCCACTTT,CASRTGSNSPLHF
TRBD1,TRBJ2-7,TRBV5-1,-,TGCGCCAGCACGAACACAGGGGGCTCCGAGCAGTACTTC,CASTNTGGSEQYF
TRBD1,TRBJ2-3,TRBV7-9,-,TGTGCCAGCAGCCACCCCAGGGGGCTAGCTGCAGATACGCAGTATTTT,CASSHPRGLAADTQYF
TRBD1,TRBJ1-2,TRBV4-1,-,TGCGCCAGCAGCTTTAGTTTCCGGGACAGGGTTTTC,CASSFSFRDRVF
TRBD1,TRBJ1-5,TRBV19,-,TGTGCCAGTAGTGATCGAGACAGGGGCAATCAGCCCCAGCATTTT,CASSDRDRGNQPQHF
TRBD2,TRBJ2-1,TRBV5-4,once,TGTGCCAGCAGACCCGGACTAGCCGGCGAGCAGTTCTTC,CASRPGLAGEQFF
-,TRBJ2-1,TRBV11-2,-,TGTGCCAGCAGCGGGGTCTCCGGGGTGAAGTTATTCGGGAACAATGAGCAGTTCTTC,CASSGVSGVKLFGNNEQFF
-,TRBJ2-1,TRBV2,once,TGTGCCAGCAGTGTAGGCGGATCCTACAATGAGCAGTTCTTC,CASSVGGSYNEQFF
-,TRBJ2-2,TRBV4-1,-,TGCGCCAGCAGCCAATCAAGACAGGATCGGACCGGGGAGCTGTTTTTT,CASSQSRQDRTGELFF
-,TRBJ1-4,TRBV5-1,few,TGCGCCAGCAGCTTGGTTTCGGTGGGCAGAACTGATGAAAAACTGTTTTTT,CASSLVSVGRTDEKLFF
-,TRBJ1-5,TRBV5-8,-,TGTGCCAGCAGCCTGTCGGGATATAGCAATCAGCCCCAGCATTTT,CASSLSGYSNQPQHF
-,TRBJ2-1,TRBV19,-,TGTGCCAGTAGGACATACCCCCATGAGCAGTTCTTC,CASRTYPHEQFF
TRBD1,TRBJ1-6,TRBV15,-,TGTGCCACCAGCAGGCCGTCAGGGGGCTCACCCCTCCACTTT,CATSRPSGGSPLHF
-,TRBJ1-2,TRBV5-6,-,TGTGCCAGCAGAACGGACAAGGCCTATGGCTACACCTTC,CASRTDKAYGYTF
-,TRBJ1-2,TRBV7-9,once,TGTGCCAGCAGCTTACGCAGGGAGGACTATGGCTACACCTTC,CASSLRREDYGYTF
-,TRBJ1-2,TRBV2,-,TGTGCCAGCATTCTGAACTATGGCTACACCTTC,CASILNYGYTF
-,TRBJ2-3,TRBV6-5,few,TGTGCCAGCAGTTTAGAAGCTAGCACAGATACGCAGTATTTT,CASSLEASTDTQYF
-,TRBJ2-7,TRBV28,-,TGTGCCAGCAGTTTATTCGGGGGCGAGCAGTACTTC,CASSLFGGEQYF
-,TRBJ2-7,TRBV30,-,TGTGCCTGGAGTTTAACAGGGAACGAGCAGTACTTC,CAWSLTGNEQYF
TRBD1,TRBJ2-7,TRBV5-4,medium-sized,TGTGCCAGCAGCTCCTGGACAGGGAGAGGCGAGCAGTACTTC,CASSSWTGRGEQYF
-,TRBJ1-1,TRBV30,-,TGTGCCTGGATGCGAAGGGACATGAACACTGAAGCTTTCTTT,CAWMRRDMNTEAFF
TRBD1,TRBJ1-1,TRBV9,-,TGTGCCAGCAGCTTACAGGGGATGAACACTGAAGCTTTCTTT,CASSLQGMNTEAFF
TRBD2,TRBJ2-7,TRBV5-6,medium-sized,TGTGCCAGCAGTTGGACTAGCGGGGGGGCTGGCTCCCTGCACGAGCAGTACTTC,CASSWTSGGAGSLHEQYF
-,TRBJ2-3,TRBV7-6,-,TGTGCCAGCAGCCTCGACGGGGATACGCAGTATTTT,CASSLDGDTQYF
-,TRBJ2-5,TRBV5-1,-,TGCGCCAGCAGAGGGGGGGCGGTAGAGACCCAGTACTTC,CASRGGAVETQYF
-,TRBJ1-4,TRBV14,few,TGTGCCAGCGCCCGGAGAAATGAAAAACTGTTTTTT,CASARRNEKLFF
TRBD2,TRBJ2-1,TRBV18,few,TGTGCCAGCTCACCAGGCGGGAGCGACAATGAGCAGTTCTTC,CASSPGGSDNEQFF
TRBD1,TRBJ1-6,TRBV27,-,TGTGCCAGCAGTCCGGACAGGAGTTTCTATAATTCACCCCTCCACTTT,CASSPDRSFYNSPLHF
-,TRBJ2-7,TRBV5-1,-,TGCGCCAGCAGCTTGGCCGGTACCGAGCAGTACTTC,CASSLAGTEQYF
-,TRBJ2-1,TRBV19,-,TGTGCCAGTAGTATAACAGGGTTGTCCTACAATGAGCAGTTCTTC,CASSITGLSYNEQFF